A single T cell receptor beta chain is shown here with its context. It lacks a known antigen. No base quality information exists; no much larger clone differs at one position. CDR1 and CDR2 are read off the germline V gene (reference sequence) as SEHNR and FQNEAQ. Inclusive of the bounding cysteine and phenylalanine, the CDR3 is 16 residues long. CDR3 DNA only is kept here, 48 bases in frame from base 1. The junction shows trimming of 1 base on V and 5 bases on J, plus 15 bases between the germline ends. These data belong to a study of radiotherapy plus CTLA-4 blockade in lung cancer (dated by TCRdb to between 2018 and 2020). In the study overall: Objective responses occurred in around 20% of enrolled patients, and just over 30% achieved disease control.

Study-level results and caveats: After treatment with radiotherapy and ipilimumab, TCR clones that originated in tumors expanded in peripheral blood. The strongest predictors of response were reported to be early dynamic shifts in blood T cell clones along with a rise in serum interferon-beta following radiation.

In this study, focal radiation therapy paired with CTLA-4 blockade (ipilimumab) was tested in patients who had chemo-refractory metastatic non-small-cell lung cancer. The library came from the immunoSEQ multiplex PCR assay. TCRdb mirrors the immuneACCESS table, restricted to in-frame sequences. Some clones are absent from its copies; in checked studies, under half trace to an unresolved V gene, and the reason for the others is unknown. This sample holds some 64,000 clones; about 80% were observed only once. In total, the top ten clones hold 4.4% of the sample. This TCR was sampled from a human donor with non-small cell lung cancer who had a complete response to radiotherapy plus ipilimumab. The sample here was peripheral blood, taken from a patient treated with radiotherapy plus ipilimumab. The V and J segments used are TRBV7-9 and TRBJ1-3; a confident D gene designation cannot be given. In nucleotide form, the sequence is TGTGCCAGCAGCTTAGTTTCCAGGACCTTCAGAAACACCATATATTTT. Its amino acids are CASSLVSRTFRNTIYF.